This is a list of T cell receptor beta chains from one sample in a study of T-cell memory formation after mild COVID-19. One entry per CDR3 protein, called by TCRdb with MiXCR from the 5' RACE reads. The table shows just over 350,000 distinct CDR3 sequences, with approximately 15% occurring only once. Input material: PBMCs or a T cell subset sorted from them (not recorded which). Source of these receptors: a man in his late teens or twenties who had mild COVID-19 (a few samples of this study predate the infection). Cell type and time point are not known. Both conserved end residues are part of each CDR3. The order of the fields is clone size, D gene, J gene, V gene, CDR3 protein, CDR3 DNA. A D gene is named only where the DNA matches it firmly. Not every row has a clone size; where given, it reads once, few, many or a size class.

>-|-|TRBJ2-5|TRBV25-1
CASSEWPGSTQYF
TGTGCCAGCAGTGAATGGCCGGGCAGCACCCAGTACTTC
>few|TRBD1|TRBJ2-5|TRBV4-3
CASSQETGVGETQYF
TGCGCCAGCAGCCAAGAGACAGGGGTTGGGGAGACCCAGTACTTC
>few|TRBD2|TRBJ2-5|TRBV7-9
CASRLGTSGGQETQYF
TGTGCCAGCAGACTTGGGACTAGCGGGGGACAAGAGACCCAGTACTTC
>few|TRBD1|TRBJ2-3|TRBV4-2
CASSQAWTGAETDTQYF
TGTGCCAGCAGCCAAGCCTGGACAGGGGCTGAGACAGATACGCAGTATTTT
>few|-|TRBJ1-1|TRBV20-1
CSARVITEAFF
TGCAGTGCTAGGGTCATCACTGAAGCTTTCTTT
>-|-|TRBJ2-7|TRBV15
CATSVDRYEQYF
TGTGCCACCAGCGTCGACAGGTACGAGCAGTACTTC
>many|TRBD2|TRBJ2-3|TRBV10-3
CAISESPAGLTDTQYF
TGTGCCATCAGTGAGTCGCCAGCGGGACTCACAGATACGCAGTATTTT
>-|TRBD1|TRBJ2-3|TRBV20-1
CSTPDRGTDTQYF
TGCAGTACCCCTGACAGGGGCACAGATACGCAGTATTTT
>-|-|TRBJ2-7|TRBV7-8
CASSLAHGSSTDF
TGTGCCAGCAGCTTGGCCCACGGGAGTAGTACCGACTTC
>-|TRBD2|TRBJ2-3|TRBV9
CASSVGTSVTDTQYF
TGTGCCAGCAGTGTCGGGACTAGCGTTACAGATACGCAGTATTTT
>-|-|TRBJ1-5|TRBV5-5
CASSLGRGPQHF
TGTGCCAGCAGCTTGGGGAGGGGGCCCCAGCATTTT
>-|-|TRBJ2-3|TRBV7-2
CASSLAGGSDTQYF
TGTGCCAGCAGCTTAGCGGGGGGTTCAGATACGCAGTATTTT
>many|TRBD2|TRBJ2-1|TRBV7-2
CASSLHSGGANEQFF
TGTGCCAGCAGCTTACATAGCGGGGGGGCAAATGAGCAGTTCTTC
>-|TRBD1|TRBJ2-3|TRBV5-1
CASSFLRTGSGTDTQYF
TGCGCCAGCAGCTTCCTGCGGACAGGGTCGGGCACAGATACGCAGTATTTT
>-|-|TRBJ1-1|TRBV12-3/TRBV12-4
CASSSPWDTEAFF
TGTGCCAGCAGCTCCCCTTGGGACACTGAAGCTTTCTTT
>-|-|TRBJ1-2|TRBV5-1
CASSLEGPNYGYTF
TGCGCCAGCAGCTTGGAGGGACCGAACTATGGCTACACCTTC
>many|-|TRBJ2-5|TRBV7-2
CASSFRGTQQETQYF
TGTGCCAGCAGCTTTCGGGGGACACAGCAAGAGACCCAGTACTTC
>few|-|TRBJ2-3|TRBV5-1
CASSLSRIYEGDTQYF
TGCGCCAGCAGCTTAAGCAGGATATACGAAGGTGATACGCAGTATTTT
>-|TRBD1|TRBJ2-2|TRBV5-8
CASRSWTGGAGTGELFF
TGTGCCAGCAGGTCGTGGACAGGGGGCGCCGGCACCGGGGAGCTGTTTTTT
>-|-|TRBJ1-6|TRBV29-1
CSASQGANSPLHF
TGCAGCGCATCACAGGGAGCGAATTCACCCCTCCACTTT
>few|TRBD2|TRBJ2-5|TRBV12-3/TRBV12-4
CASSLGGGMETQYF
TGTGCCAGCAGTTTAGGGGGGGGAATGGAGACCCAGTACTTC
>few|-|TRBJ2-1|TRBV19
CASSIEGRPDNEQFF
TGTGCCAGTAGTATAGAGGGGAGACCCGACAATGAGCAGTTCTTC
>few|-|TRBJ2-3|TRBV14
CASSLSGEFSGADTQYF
TGTGCCAGCAGCCTTTCCGGAGAATTTTCCGGGGCAGATACGCAGTATTTT
>many|-|TRBJ2-7|TRBV20-1
CSASSDSWSSYEQYF
TGCAGTGCTAGTTCGGACAGTTGGAGCTCCTACGAGCAGTACTTC
>few|-|TRBJ2-7|TRBV12-3/TRBV12-4
CASSTSSSYEQYF
TGTGCCAGCAGTACATCGAGCTCCTACGAGCAGTACTTC
>few|TRBD2|TRBJ2-7|TRBV5-1
CASSWTSGGSHEQYF
TGCGCCAGCAGCTGGACTAGCGGGGGGTCCCACGAGCAGTACTTC
>-|TRBD2|TRBJ2-1|TRBV29-1
CSVEDFGGGSSYNEQFF
TGCAGCGTTGAAGACTTTGGGGGGGGAAGCTCCTACAATGAGCAGTTCTTC
>-|-|TRBJ2-3|TRBV5-4
CASSLQGGDYTDTQYF
TGTGCCAGCAGCTTACAGGGGGGGGACTACACAGATACGCAGTATTTT
>few|-|TRBJ2-5|TRBV7-2
CASSPGTRGSAQYF
TGTGCCAGCAGCCCTGGGACGAGGGGGTCGGCCCAGTACTTC